This T cell receptor (beta chain) was obtained from a study of T cells expressing NK-cell markers. Whole-study context: Seven of the eight sequenced donors were HCMV-seropositive; one was seronegative.

Germline CDR1 and CDR2: SGHTA and FQGNSA. The CDR3 is 16 amino acids. TCRdb re-called the 5' RACE reads and shows each CDR3 protein once, DNA omitted. The sample has under 500,000 distinct CDR3 sequences. Study-wide findings and caveats: There remained a lack of clarity about HCMV specificity of expanded NKG2C+ T cell clones. These clonotypes additionally ranked first within the CD3+CD56-NKG2C+ fraction of four donors.

Note on this clonotype: Its antigen is undetermined.

The chain couples TRBV7-2 to TRBJ2-2; without DNA, the TCRdb call of TRBD2 cannot be checked. The TCR comes from a woman between 18 and 69 years old in good health. The sample consisted of blood T cells: a sorted CD56 or NKG2C T cell subset, CD4+ or CD8+ T cells, or bulk PBMC T cells (not recorded which). Here the CDR3 reads CASSLTSAPNTGELFF.